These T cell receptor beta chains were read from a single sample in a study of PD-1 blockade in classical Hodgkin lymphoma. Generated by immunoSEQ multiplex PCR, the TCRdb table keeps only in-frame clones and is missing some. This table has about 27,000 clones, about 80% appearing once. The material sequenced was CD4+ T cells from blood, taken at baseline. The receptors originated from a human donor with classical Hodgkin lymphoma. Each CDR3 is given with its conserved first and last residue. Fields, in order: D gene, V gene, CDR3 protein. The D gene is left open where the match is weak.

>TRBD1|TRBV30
CATPRDRGKTGELFF
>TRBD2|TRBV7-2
CASSLAGARGEQFF
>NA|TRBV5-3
CARRPRPKPPAGDNYGYTF
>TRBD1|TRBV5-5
CASSYRQGEQPQHF
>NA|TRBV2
CASRGRGHQAGELFF
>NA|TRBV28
CASTYTDRPYEQYF
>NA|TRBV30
CAWGPSDAKRYF
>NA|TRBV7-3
CASSRTFATGELFF
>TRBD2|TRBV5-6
CASSREVPGEYF
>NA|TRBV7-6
CASSNPLETQYF
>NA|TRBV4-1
CASSQGKGMGEKLFF
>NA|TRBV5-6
CASSLSGGNQPQHF
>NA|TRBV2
CASTVRLNTEAFF
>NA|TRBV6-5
CASSFALNTEAFF
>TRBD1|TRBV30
CAWSRDRGNYGYTF
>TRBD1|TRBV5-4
CASMLDRGYEQYF
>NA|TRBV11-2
CASSFPDSAYGYTF
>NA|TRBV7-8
CASSLFDRRIEAFF
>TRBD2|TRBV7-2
CASSLGPGLGEETQYF
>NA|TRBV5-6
CASSLGPGLSTDTQYF
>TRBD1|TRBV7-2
CASSLAGTVRSNQPQHF
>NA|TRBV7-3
CASSLTEGSPLHF
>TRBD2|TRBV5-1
CASSTNLAGGLETQYF